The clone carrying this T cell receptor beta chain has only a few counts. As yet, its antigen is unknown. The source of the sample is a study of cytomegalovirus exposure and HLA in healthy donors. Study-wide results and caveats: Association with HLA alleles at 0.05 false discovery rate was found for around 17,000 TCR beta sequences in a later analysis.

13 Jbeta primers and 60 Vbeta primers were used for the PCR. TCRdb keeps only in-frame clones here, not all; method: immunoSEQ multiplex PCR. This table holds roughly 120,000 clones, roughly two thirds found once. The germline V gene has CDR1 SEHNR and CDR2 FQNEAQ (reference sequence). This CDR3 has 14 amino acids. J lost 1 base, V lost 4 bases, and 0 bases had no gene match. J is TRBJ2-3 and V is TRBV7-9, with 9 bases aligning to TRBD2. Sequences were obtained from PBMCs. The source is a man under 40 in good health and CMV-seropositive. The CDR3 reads CASSWTSGTDTQYF. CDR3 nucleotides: TGTGCCAGCAGCTGGACTAGCGGCACAGATACGCAGTATTTT.